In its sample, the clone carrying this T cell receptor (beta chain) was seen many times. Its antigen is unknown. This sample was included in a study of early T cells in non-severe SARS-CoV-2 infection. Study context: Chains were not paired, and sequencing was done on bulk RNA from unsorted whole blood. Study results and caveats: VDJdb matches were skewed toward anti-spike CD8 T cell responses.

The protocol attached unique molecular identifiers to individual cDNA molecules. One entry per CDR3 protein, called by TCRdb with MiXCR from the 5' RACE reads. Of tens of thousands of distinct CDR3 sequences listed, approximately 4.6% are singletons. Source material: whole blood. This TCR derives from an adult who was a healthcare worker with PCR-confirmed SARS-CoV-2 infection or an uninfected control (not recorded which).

CDR3 bases: TGTGCCAGCAGCTTGGGCCGGACTAGCGGGGGATTTAATGAGCAGTTCTTC. It codes for CASSLGRTSGGFNEQFF. The genes are TRBV7-6 and TRBJ2-1, with 13 nucleotides matching TRBD2. The germline gives CDR1 SGHVS, CDR2 FNYEAQ. The CDR3 is made up of 17 amino acids. With V trimmed by 3 bases and J by 7 bases, 9 bases remained unmatched.